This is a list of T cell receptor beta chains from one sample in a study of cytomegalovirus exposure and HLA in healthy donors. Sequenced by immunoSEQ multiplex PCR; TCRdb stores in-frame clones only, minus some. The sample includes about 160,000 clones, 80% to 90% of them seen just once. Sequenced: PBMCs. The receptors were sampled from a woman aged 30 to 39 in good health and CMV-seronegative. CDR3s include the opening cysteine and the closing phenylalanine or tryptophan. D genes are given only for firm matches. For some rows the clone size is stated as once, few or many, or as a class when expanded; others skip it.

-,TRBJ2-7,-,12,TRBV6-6,CASSYSWDEQYF,TGTGCCAGCAGTTACTCCTGGGACGAGCAGTACTTC
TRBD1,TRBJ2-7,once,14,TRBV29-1,CSATGGTGGYEQYF,TGCAGCGCCACTGGGGGGACAGGGGGCTACGAGCAGTACTTC
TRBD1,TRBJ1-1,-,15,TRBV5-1,CASSLAGQSNTEAFF,TGCGCCAGCAGCTTGGCGGGACAGTCGAACACTGAAGCTTTCTTT
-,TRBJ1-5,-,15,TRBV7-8,CASSLDGALNQPQHF,TGTGCCAGCAGCTTAGACGGGGCCCTGAATCAGCCCCAGCATTTT
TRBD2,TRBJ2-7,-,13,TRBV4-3,CASSQGGAYEQYF,TGCGCCAGCAGCCAGGGGGGGGCCTACGAGCAGTACTTC
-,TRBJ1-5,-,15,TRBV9,CASSTEDGSFAPQHF,TGTGCCAGCAGCACCGAGGACGGTTCTTTTGCGCCCCAGCATTTT
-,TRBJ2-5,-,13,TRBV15,CATSRGVQETQYF,TGTGCCACCAGCAGAGGGGTCCAAGAGACCCAGTACTTC
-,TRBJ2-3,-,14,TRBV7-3,CASSLNGGVDTQYF,TGTGCCAGCAGCTTAAACGGGGGTGTAGATACGCAGTATTTT
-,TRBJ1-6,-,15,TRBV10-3,CAICFLSLACSPLHF,TGTGCCATCTGTTTCCTGTCATTGGCATGTTCACCCCTCCACTTT
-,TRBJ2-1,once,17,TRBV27,CASSLSSRQQKTQKQFF,TGTGCCAGCAGTTTAAGTAGCCGACAACAGAAGACCCAAAAGCAGTTCTTC
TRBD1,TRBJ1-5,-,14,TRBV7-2,CASSSGQGGQPQHF,TGTGCCAGCAGCTCAGGACAGGGGGGTCAGCCCCAGCATTTT
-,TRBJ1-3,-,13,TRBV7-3,CASSLARGNTIYF,TGTGCCAGCAGCTTAGCCCGAGGGAACACCATATATTTT
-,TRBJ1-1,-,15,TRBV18,CASSLAGAVNTEAFF,TGTGCCAGCTCACTTGCCGGGGCGGTGAACACTGAAGCTTTCTTT
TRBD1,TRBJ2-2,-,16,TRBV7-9,CASSLAQQGITGELFF,TGTGCCAGCAGCTTAGCGCAACAGGGGATAACCGGGGAGCTGTTTTTT